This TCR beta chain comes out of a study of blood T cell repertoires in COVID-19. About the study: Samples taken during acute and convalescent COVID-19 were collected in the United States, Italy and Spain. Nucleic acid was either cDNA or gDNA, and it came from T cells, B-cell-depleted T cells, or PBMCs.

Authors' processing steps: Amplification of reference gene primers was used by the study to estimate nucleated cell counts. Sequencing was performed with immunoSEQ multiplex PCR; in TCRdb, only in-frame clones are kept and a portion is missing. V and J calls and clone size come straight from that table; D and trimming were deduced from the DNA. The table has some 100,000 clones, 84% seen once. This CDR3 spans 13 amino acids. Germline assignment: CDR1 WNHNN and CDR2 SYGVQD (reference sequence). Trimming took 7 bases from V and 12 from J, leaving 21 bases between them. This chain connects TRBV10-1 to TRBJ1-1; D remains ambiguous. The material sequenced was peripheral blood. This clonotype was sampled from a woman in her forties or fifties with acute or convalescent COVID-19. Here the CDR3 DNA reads TGCGCCAGCACACCTGACGGACCATTCGGGACTTTCTTT. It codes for CASTPDGPFGTFF.